Listed below are T cell receptor beta chains from one sample, sequenced in a study of cytomegalovirus exposure and HLA in healthy donors. TCRdb's table, derived via immunoSEQ multiplex PCR, lists solely in-frame clones and lacks some. The sample holds 130,000 or so clones, roughly 70% seen once. The sample was PBMCs. These receptor sequences come from a woman aged 40 to 50 in good health and CMV-seropositive. CDR3s include the opening cysteine and the closing phenylalanine or tryptophan. The order of the fields is J gene, clone size, D gene, V gene, CDR3 protein, CDR3 DNA. The D gene is left open where the match is weak. Size is stated for part of the rows, as once, few or many counts, or as a class when the clone is expanded.

TRBJ2-7 | NA | NA | TRBV7-6 | CASSLGGGGGEQYF | TGTGCCAGCAGCTTGGGGGGGGGCGGGGGCGAGCAGTACTTC
TRBJ1-5 | NA | NA | TRBV19 | CASSIEGVHQPQHF | TGTGCCAGTAGTATAGAAGGGGTCCATCAGCCCCAGCATTTT
TRBJ2-2 | NA | TRBD2 | TRBV6-5 | CASSYPGGVTGELFF | TGTGCCAGCAGTTACCCGGGGGGGGTCACCGGGGAGCTGTTTTTT
TRBJ2-2 | NA | TRBD2 | TRBV7-6 | CASGRTSGRGADTGELFF | TGTGCCAGCGGTCGGACTAGCGGGAGAGGAGCGGACACCGGGGAGCTGTTTTTT
TRBJ1-2 | NA | NA | TRBV20-1 | CSAGDGYTF | TGCAGTGCGGGCGATGGCTACACCTTC
TRBJ2-3 | NA | NA | TRBV7-9 | CASSPGGSADTQYF | TGTGCCAGCAGCCCAGGGGGGTCCGCAGATACGCAGTATTTT
TRBJ2-5 | NA | TRBD2 | TRBV4-2 | CASSQAGTSGQETQYF | TGTGCCAGCAGCCAGGCCGGGACTAGCGGTCAGGAGACCCAGTACTTC
TRBJ1-5 | many | NA | TRBV19 | CASSWGQNQPQHF | TGTGCCAGTAGTTGGGGGCAAAATCAGCCCCAGCATTTT
TRBJ1-1 | NA | NA | TRBV19 | CASSPRGRGTEAFF | TGTGCCAGTAGCCCCCGAGGGCGGGGCACTGAAGCTTTCTTT
TRBJ2-1 | NA | TRBD2 | TRBV28 | CASSYASLAARYEQFF | TGTGCCAGCAGTTATGCGTCGCTAGCGGCCCGGTATGAGCAGTTCTTC
TRBJ1-1 | NA | NA | TRBV28 | CASSLWTENTEAFF | TGTGCCAGCAGTTTGTGGACAGAGAACACTGAAGCTTTCTTT
TRBJ2-1 | few | TRBD2 | TRBV18 | CASSPPSGSSHEQFF | TGTGCCAGCTCACCCCCTAGCGGGAGTAGCCATGAGCAGTTCTTC
TRBJ2-7 | NA | TRBD2 | TRBV4-2 | CASSPRGGRGTSEQYF | TGTGCCAGCAGCCCTAGGGGGGGAAGGGGGACTAGCGAGCAGTACTTC
TRBJ1-1 | NA | TRBD1 | TRBV30 | CAWMDRADTEAFF | TGTGCCTGGATGGACAGGGCCGACACTGAAGCTTTCTTT
TRBJ1-2 | NA | TRBD1 | TRBV2 | CASSRDRETYNYGYTF | TGTGCCAGCAGTCGCGACAGGGAGACCTATAACTATGGCTACACCTTC
TRBJ1-2 | few | NA | TRBV29-1 | CSVSNRVYGYTF | TGCAGCGTGTCAAACAGAGTCTATGGCTACACCTTC
TRBJ1-1 | NA | NA | TRBV2 | CASSRGQGQGTEAFF | TGTGCCAGCAGTAGGGGTCAGGGGCAGGGTACTGAAGCTTTCTTT
TRBJ1-1 | NA | NA | TRBV6-6 | CASSYSPGSSTEAFF | TGTGCCAGCAGTTACTCTCCAGGGTCAAGCACTGAAGCTTTCTTT
TRBJ2-2 | NA | NA | TRBV7-3 | CASSYSTGELFF | TGTGCCAGCAGCTATAGCACCGGGGAGCTGTTTTTT
TRBJ1-2 | NA | TRBD1 | TRBV6-6 | CASSSRQGARDGYTF | TGTGCCAGCAGTTCAAGACAGGGGGCAAGGGATGGCTACACCTTC
TRBJ2-7 | NA | NA | TRBV13 | CASSFRDNYEQYF | TGTGCCAGCAGCTTCCGGGACAACTACGAGCAGTACTTC
TRBJ2-7 | NA | NA | TRBV4-3 | CASSQRLPSSYEQYF | TGCGCCAGCAGCCAACGACTACCCAGCTCCTACGAGCAGTACTTC
TRBJ2-7 | NA | NA | TRBV28 | CASTDTNSYEQYF | TGTGCCAGCACAGACACAAACTCCTACGAGCAGTACTTC
TRBJ2-7 | NA | TRBD1 | TRBV29-1 | CSVQVWDSVYEQYF | TGCAGCGTCCAAGTGTGGGACAGCGTCTACGAGCAGTACTTC
TRBJ2-1 | NA | NA | TRBV27 | CASSLVLAGNEQFF | TGTGCCAGCAGTTTGGTACTAGCCGGCAATGAGCAGTTCTTC
TRBJ2-7 | once | TRBD2 | TRBV6-5 | CASSREGGYEQYF | TGTGCCAGCAGTCGGGAGGGTGGCTACGAGCAGTACTTC
TRBJ2-7 | NA | TRBD1 | TRBV27 | CASNSGTGVTYEQYF | TGTGCCAGCAACTCCGGGACAGGGGTTACCTACGAGCAGTACTTC
TRBJ1-4 | few | NA | TRBV9 | CASSRGGTNEKLFF | TGTGCCAGCAGCCGGGGGGGAACTAATGAAAAACTGTTTTTT
TRBJ2-5 | few | NA | TRBV9 | CASIEGQETQYF | TGTGCCAGTATTGAGGGTCAAGAGACCCAGTACTTC
TRBJ2-3 | NA | TRBD1 | TRBV7-2 | CASSLRGQGAGDTQYF | TGTGCCAGCAGCTTAAGGGGACAGGGGGCGGGAGATACGCAGTATTTT
TRBJ2-7 | few | TRBD1 | TRBV7-8 | CASSWVGQANEQYF | TGTGCCAGCAGCTGGGTGGGACAGGCGAACGAGCAGTACTTC
TRBJ2-3 | once | TRBD2 | TRBV5-5 | CASSLRFTSGSFADTQYF | TGTGCCAGCAGCCTACGATTCACTAGCGGGAGTTTCGCAGATACGCAGTATTTT
TRBJ1-5 | few | TRBD1 | TRBV28 | CASSLGTGDSNQPQHF | TGTGCCAGCAGTTTAGGGACAGGGGATAGCAATCAGCCCCAGCATTTT
TRBJ1-6 | few | TRBD1 | TRBV5-1 | CASGTRQGISNSPLHF | TGCGCCAGCGGGACCAGACAGGGCATTTCGAATTCACCCCTCCACTTT
TRBJ1-2 | NA | NA | TRBV6-5 | CASSSGWGYTF | TGTGCCAGCAGTTCGGGGTGGGGCTACACCTTC
TRBJ2-7 | NA | NA | TRBV18 | CASSPSQGGHEQYF | TGTGCCAGCTCACCATCGCAGGGGGGCCACGAGCAGTACTTC
TRBJ1-3 | NA | NA | TRBV7-2 | CASSLVREANTIYF | TGTGCCAGCAGCTTAGTGAGGGAAGCAAACACCATATATTTT
TRBJ2-7 | NA | TRBD1 | TRBV5-6 | CASRLQGSTYEQYF | TGTGCCAGCAGGCTACAGGGGTCCACCTACGAGCAGTACTTC
TRBJ2-6 | NA | NA | TRBV4-3 | CASSQEPGHPRKGANVLTF | TGCGCCAGCAGCCAAGAACCGGGACATCCCAGAAAGGGGGCCAACGTCCTGACTTTC
TRBJ2-3 | NA | NA | TRBV5-1 | CASSLGPRDTQYF | TGCGCCAGCAGCTTGGGTCCGAGAGATACGCAGTATTTT
TRBJ1-6 | NA | TRBD1 | TRBV4-1 | CASSHRTGASSYNSPLHF | TGCGCCAGCAGCCATCGTACAGGGGCCAGCTCCTATAATTCACCCCTCCACTTT
TRBJ1-1 | NA | TRBD1 | TRBV19 | CASSVYGTALNTEAFF | TGTGCCAGTAGTGTGTACGGGACAGCTCTGAACACTGAAGCTTTCTTT
TRBJ2-5 | NA | NA | TRBV28 | CASSLVGTQYF | TGTGCCAGCAGTTTGGTCGGGACCCAGTACTTC
TRBJ2-7 | NA | TRBD1 | TRBV29-1 | CSVETGQGAREQYF | TGCAGCGTTGAAACCGGACAGGGGGCTCGGGAGCAGTACTTC
TRBJ1-1 | NA | NA | TRBV28 | CASSWGDVYTEAFF | TGTGCCAGCAGTTGGGGGGACGTGTACACTGAAGCTTTCTTT
TRBJ2-7 | NA | NA | TRBV18 | CASSQGRSSYEQYF | TGTGCCAGCTCACAGGGGAGGAGCTCCTACGAGCAGTACTTC
TRBJ1-2 | NA | NA | TRBV28 | CASSLAEYGYTF | TGTGCCAGCAGTTTAGCCGAGTATGGCTACACCTTC
TRBJ1-2 | NA | NA | TRBV6-1 | CASSEAPGIDGYTF | TGTGCCAGCAGTGAAGCGCCGGGGATTGACGGCTACACCTTC
TRBJ2-1 | NA | TRBD2 | TRBV7-2 | CASSLGLAGNNEQFF | TGTGCCAGCAGCTTAGGACTAGCGGGCAACAATGAGCAGTTCTTC
TRBJ1-1 | NA | NA | TRBV5-4 | CASSLANRQAKSNTEAFF | TGTGCCAGCAGCTTGGCTAACCGACAGGCAAAATCGAACACTGAAGCTTTCTTT
TRBJ2-7 | NA | TRBD1 | TRBV19 | CASSGPTGGRYEQYF | TGTGCCAGTAGTGGACCGACAGGGGGTCGGTACGAGCAGTACTTC
TRBJ1-1 | NA | NA | TRBV5-6 | CASSLLRDRPTEAFF | TGTGCCAGCAGCTTGTTAAGAGACAGGCCCACTGAAGCTTTCTTT
TRBJ1-1 | NA | TRBD1 | TRBV18 | CASSPRRQGGGMNTEAFF | TGTGCCAGCTCACCCCGCCGACAGGGGGGGGGAATGAACACTGAAGCTTTCTTT
TRBJ2-1 | NA | TRBD2 | TRBV7-8 | CASSLTGTSPRDNEQFF | TGTGCCAGCAGCCTTACCGGGACTAGCCCCAGAGACAATGAGCAGTTCTTC
TRBJ1-1 | NA | TRBD1 | TRBV14 | CASSQSGTGGKAFF | TGTGCCAGCAGCCAATCCGGGACAGGGGGTAAAGCTTTCTTT
TRBJ2-5 | once | NA | TRBV5-4 | CASTRGGGQQETQYF | TGTGCCAGCACCCGGGGCGGAGGGCAACAAGAGACCCAGTACTTC
TRBJ1-1 | NA | NA | TRBV6-5 | CASRRQQGGGTEAFF | TGTGCCAGCAGGCGACAACAGGGAGGGGGCACTGAAGCTTTCTTT
TRBJ2-5 | once | TRBD2 | TRBV5-1 | CASSFRTSGGDETQYF | TGCGCCAGCAGCTTTCGGACTAGCGGAGGGGATGAGACCCAGTACTTC